The 27 T cell receptor beta chains presented below share a single source sample, sequenced in a study of T cell responses to AZD1222 COVID-19 vaccine. Profiling relied on immunoSEQ multiplex PCR, and the TCRdb table lists in-frame clones only, not all of them. The sample includes around 200,000 clones, roughly 91% of them seen just once. The sequenced sample was peripheral blood, obtained 28 days after the second AZD1222 dose. The receptor source for this set is an adult who received the AZD1222 COVID-19 vaccine.

The chain employs TRBV6-5 and TRBJ2-4; D is ambiguous. Trimming took off 0 bases at V and 0 bases at J, with 9 bases between the two ends. The germline V gene encodes CDR1 MNHEY and CDR2 SVGAGI. The CDR3 extends over 16 amino acids. CDR3 coding DNA: TGTGCCAGCAGTTACTCTAACCGCGTAGCCAAAAACATTCAGTACTTC. Translating gives CASSYSNRVAKNIQYF.

The chain is built from TRBV9 and TRBJ1-5; D remains unclear. The CDR3 runs 15 residues. Trimming took off 4 bases at V and 0 bases at J, with 11 bases between the two ends. Germline V CDR1 and CDR2: SGDLS, YYNGEE. CDR3: CASSPSGDSNQPQHF. CDR3 DNA sequence: TGTGCCAGCAGCCCCAGCGGGGATAGCAATCAGCCCCAGCATTTT.

This chain joins TRBV18 and TRBJ1-4; a possible D gene is TRBD1 (5 bases). The V end was cut by 3 bases, the J end by 8 bases, with 10 bases between. Germline V gene sequence: CDR1 KGHSH, CDR2 LQKENI. The CDR3 is made up of 13 amino acids. The CDR3 coding sequence is TGTGCCAGCTCACCGGGACCTAGAGAAAAACTGTTTTTT. Residues: CASSPGPREKLFF.

This chain connects TRBV7-2 to TRBJ1-3; no reliable D call. V was pared by 0 bases and J by 0 bases, with 9 bases between. The length of the CDR3 is 16 residues. Germline values: CDR1 SGHTA, CDR2 FQGNSA. This CDR3 is CASSLAQPYSGNTIYF. The CDR3 nucleotides read TGTGCCAGCAGCTTAGCACAGCCATACTCTGGAAACACCATATATTTT.

The gene calls are TRBV27 and TRBJ2-7; D unclear. V gave up 5 bases and J gave up 6 bases, with 17 bases separating them. This CDR3 has 14 residues. Germline loops: CDR1 MNHEY, CDR2 SMNVEV (reference sequence). The CDR3 region has the DNA TGTGCCAGCAGTCCATATATCACAGTAAGCGAGCAGTACTTC. Translated, it gives CASSPYITVSEQYF.

The chain combines TRBV2 with TRBJ2-7; D not resolved. This CDR3 is built from 15 residues. Trimming took 0 bases from V and 0 from J, leaving 9 bases between them. Germline CDR1 SNHLY, CDR2 FYNNEI. CDR3 DNA sequence: TGTGCCAGCAGTGAAGCGCTTGGCTACTCCTACGAGCAGTACTTC. Residues: CASSEALGYSYEQYF.

This sequence joins TRBV28 and TRBJ2-5; tentatively, D is TRBD1 or TRBD2 (5 bases each). Trimming removed 6 bases at V and 4 bases at J, with 15 bases between. CDR3 length equals 14 residues. The germline V gene has CDR1 MDHEN and CDR2 SYDVKM. The CDR3 reads CASSPEGRGETQYF. Written as DNA, the CDR3 is TGTGCCAGCAGCCCCGAGGGGCGCGGAGAGACCCAGTACTTC.

V and J are TRBV5-4 and TRBJ1-4; no definite D call. The CDR3 has 14 residues. Germline V gene data show CDR1 as SGHNT and CDR2 as YYREEE (reference sequence). Trimming stripped 3 bases from V and 5 bases from J, with 11 bases between. The CDR3 DNA reads TGTGCCAGCAGCTGGGATTGGAGAAATGAAAAACTGTTTTTT. Protein sequence: CASSWDWRNEKLFF.

This chain uses TRBV19 with TRBJ2-1; TRBD2 matches at 14 bases. Germline loops: CDR1 LNHDA, CDR2 SQIVND (reference sequence). CDR3 length: 17 residues. Trimming cost V 5 bases and J 7 bases; bases outside gene matches: 10. The CDR3 coding sequence is TGTGCCAGTAGTGTCCCTAGACTAGCGGGAGGGGGGAATGAGCAGTTCTTC. This sequence encodes CASSVPRLAGGGNEQFF.

The gene calls are TRBV6-1 and TRBJ1-2; D possibly corresponds to TRBD1 (5 bases). This CDR3 spans 16 amino acids. The germline CDR1 and CDR2 sequences are MNHNS and SASEGT. V lost 2 bases and J 8 bases, leaving 21 bases between the germline ends. The CDR3 DNA follows: TGTGCCAGCAGTGAACTTCCTAAAGGAGGGGTAAGGGGCTACACCTTC. It yields the protein CASSELPKGGVRGYTF.

The chain joins TRBV7-2 to TRBJ2-1; a weak D match, TRBD2 (5 bases). This CDR3 has 14 residues. Germline V gives CDR1 SGHTA, CDR2 FQGNSA. Trimming took off 6 bases at V and 4 bases at J, with 13 bases between the two ends. The CDR3 DNA follows: TGTGCCAGCAGAACACCCTCGGGGTACAATGAGCAGTTCTTC. Translated: CASRTPSGYNEQFF.

The V and J genes are TRBV21-1 and TRBJ1-1; the DNA was not used to check the table's D call, TRBD1. TRBV21-1 is flagged as a pseudogene. The CDR3 has 16 residues. The CDR3 nucleotides read TGTGCCAGCAGCAAAGGGACAGGACCGATGAACACTGAAGCTTTCTTT. Its protein product is CASSKGTGPMNTEAFF.

The sample holds a few counts of this clone. The V and J genes are TRBV24-1 and TRBJ2-7; 9 nucleotides match TRBD1. The trim removed 5 bases at V and 2 bases at J, leaving 6 bases unmatched. Germline lookup yields CDR1 KGHDR and CDR2 SFDVKD. This CDR3 is built from 15 residues. The CDR3 DNA is TGTGCCACCAGTGCCCGGACAGGGGCAACCTACGAGCAGTACTTC. It specifies CATSARTGATYEQYF.

The chain uses TRBV6-6 and TRBJ2-2; TRBD2 might be the D (7 bases). The CDR3 runs to 17 residues. Trimming stripped 5 bases from V and 0 bases from J, with 16 bases between. CDR1 MNHNY and CDR2 SVGAGI come from the germline V gene (reference sequence). CDR3 loop: CASSRGARGANTGELFF. CDR3 sequence (DNA): TGTGCCAGCAGTCGGGGGGCCCGGGGGGCGAACACCGGGGAGCTGTTTTTT.

The CDR3 sequence is CAISAGEDTQYF. In DNA, the CDR3 is TGTGCCATCAGTGCCGGGGAAGATACGCAGTATTTT. The chain recombines TRBV10-3 with TRBJ2-3, with D maybe TRBD2 (5 bases). CDR1 ENHRY and CDR2 SYGVKD come from the germline V gene. V dropped 4 bases and J dropped 5 bases, with 7 bases sitting between them. The CDR3 spans 12 residues.

In this sample, this clone turned up once. The V gene is TRBV4-2, the J gene TRBJ2-1, with 9 bases fitting TRBD2. The junction had 11 bases not matched to a gene; V was cut back by 4 bases and J by 7 bases. The CDR3 sequence is 16 residues long. Germline lookup yields CDR1 LGHNA and CDR2 YNFKEQ. CDR3 sequence reads: CASSPSGSGRRNEQFF. CDR3 sequence (DNA): TGTGCCAGCAGCCCCTCCGGGAGCGGGAGGAGGAATGAGCAGTTCTTC.

This chain joins TRBV7-6 and TRBJ2-2; 7 bases align to TRBD1. CDR1 and CDR2 (germline): SGHVS, FNYEAQ. The CDR3 runs to 16 residues. V gave up 0 bases and J gave up 5 bases; unmatched junction bases: 6. The CDR3 protein is CASSLAATGNTGELFF. The CDR3, as DNA: TGTGCCAGCAGCTTAGCCGCGACAGGGAATACCGGGGAGCTGTTTTTT.

CDR3 loop: CASSLARDKTEQFF. The CDR3 DNA follows: TGTGCCAGCAGCTTAGCTAGGGACAAAACTGAGCAGTTCTTC. The chain carries TRBV7-2 and TRBJ2-1, with a possible D match to TRBD1 (6 bases). From germline, CDR1 is SGHTA and CDR2 FQGNSA. CDR3 length equals 14 residues. V lost 0 bases to trimming and J lost 9 bases, with 12 bases between them.

The gene calls are TRBV6-6 and TRBJ2-7, with 7 bases that match TRBD1. CDR1 and CDR2 from the germline V gene are MNHNY and SVGAGI (reference sequence). The CDR3 consists of 14 residues. The J segment lost 4 bases and the V segment lost 5 bases, leaving 8 bases of the junction unmatched. CDR3 protein: CASSPTQGVYEQYF. The CDR3 DNA is TGTGCCAGCAGTCCCACGCAGGGGGTATACGAGCAGTACTTC.

This clone was recorded once. The J gene is TRBJ2-7, the V gene TRBV7-2; no clear D gene. The CDR3 loop spans 13 amino acids. The V end lost 2 bases, the J end lost 0 bases, and 5 bases lay between the germline ends. Per the germline V gene, CDR1 is SGHTA and CDR2 is FQGNSA. The DNA of the CDR3 is TGTGCCAGCAGCTTATACGGCTCCTACGAGCAGTACTTC. It encodes CASSLYGSYEQYF.

This chain connects TRBV7-2 to TRBJ2-7; D is perhaps TRBD2 (5 bases). Trimming removed 5 bases at V and 6 bases at J, with 14 bases between. The CDR3 consists of 13 residues. The germline CDR1 and CDR2 sequences are SGHTA and FQGNSA. The CDR3 spells CASSPGVGGEQYF. In nucleotides, the CDR3 is TGTGCCAGCAGCCCCGGGGTTGGTGGCGAGCAGTACTTC.

The chain links TRBV18 to TRBJ2-2; D gene uncertain. The germline CDR1 and CDR2 sequences are KGHSH and LQKENI. The V and J ends lost 6 bases and 2 bases respectively, with 7 bases between them. This CDR3 is 13 amino acids long. The CDR3 is CASSSSNTGELFF. Written as DNA, the CDR3 is TGTGCCAGCTCCTCATCAAACACCGGGGAGCTGTTTTTT.

The chain carries TRBV19 and TRBJ2-1; D unclear. This CDR3 spans 13 amino acids. The V end was cut by 7 bases, the J end by 7 bases, with 14 bases between. Per germline, CDR1 LNHDA and CDR2 SQIVND (reference sequence). CDR3 protein: CASNRDYGNEQFF. CDR3 nucleotide sequence: TGTGCCAGTAACCGAGATTATGGGAATGAGCAGTTCTTC.

V and J are TRBV7-6 and TRBJ2-7, with D possibly called TRBD1 or TRBD2 (6 bases each). The CDR3 consists of 15 residues. Trimming took 4 bases from V and 4 from J, leaving 17 bases between them. Germline CDR1 and CDR2: SGHVS and FNYEAQ. The CDR3 sequence: CASSSGGGMLYEQYF. As DNA, the CDR3 is TGTGCCAGCAGCTCCGGGGGCGGGATGCTTTACGAGCAGTACTTC.

The chain is built from TRBV2 and TRBJ2-1; D might be TRBD2 (6 bases). The CDR3 is made up of 11 amino acids. V gave up 9 bases and J gave up 10 bases, with 13 bases separating them. The germline CDR1 and CDR2 sequences are SNHLY and FYNNEI. The CDR3 sequence: CARSLGGEQFF. For the CDR3, the DNA is TGTGCCAGGAGCTTGGGAGGAGAGCAGTTCTTC.

This clone was counted a few times. The chain joins TRBV6-5 to TRBJ1-2; D is possibly TRBD1 (5 bases). The CDR3 spans 13 residues. The germline CDR1 and CDR2 sequences are MNHEY and SVGAGI. V gave up 6 bases and J gave up 6 bases, with 14 bases separating them. The CDR3 loop is CASSSWGLDGYTF. CDR3 nucleotides: TGTGCCAGCAGCTCCTGGGGGTTAGATGGCTACACCTTC.

The rearrangement links TRBV3-1 (or the pseudogene TRBV3-2) to TRBJ1-1, with 8 bases identical to TRBD1. The CDR3 is 15 residues long. V shed 3 bases and J 4 bases; nucleotides not matched to a gene: 7. Germline loops: CDR1 LGHDT, CDR2 YNNKEL (reference sequence). The CDR3 sequence: CASSHPGQGATEAFF. Written as DNA, the CDR3 is TGTGCCAGCAGCCATCCCGGTCAGGGGGCCACTGAAGCTTTCTTT.